A selection of T cell receptor beta chains follows, all from one sample in a study of cytomegalovirus exposure and HLA in healthy donors. Measured with immunoSEQ multiplex PCR; TCRdb has only the in-frame clones, and not every one. Of about 98,000 clones listed, roughly four fifths are singletons. The material sequenced was PBMCs. These receptors all stem from a human donor in good health. CDR3s include the opening cysteine and the closing phenylalanine or tryptophan. D genes are given only for firm matches. Expanded clones get a size class; other rows say once, few or many, or leave the size out.

size: -; D: -; V: TRBV6-6; J: TRBJ2-7; DNA: TGTGCCAGCAGTTACTCGGAGATCAACGAGCAGTACTTC; CDR3: CASSYSEINEQYF
size: few; D: -; V: TRBV2; J: TRBJ2-3; DNA: TGTGCCAGCAGCATTTTCGGGACAGATACGCAGTATTTT; CDR3: CASSIFGTDTQYF
size: -; D: -; V: TRBV5-6; J: TRBJ2-7; DNA: TGTGCCAGCAGCCGGGACTTTTATCCGGCGCAGTACTTC; CDR3: CASSRDFYPAQYF
size: -; D: TRBD2; V: TRBV9; J: TRBJ2-7; DNA: TGTGCCAGCAGCGTAGCTCCGACTAGCGGGAGTTACGAGCAGTACTTC; CDR3: CASSVAPTSGSYEQYF
size: -; D: -; V: TRBV5-4; J: TRBJ2-1; DNA: TGTGCCAGCAGCGCATCCGCTAGCGTATACAATGAGCAGTTCTTC; CDR3: CASSASASVYNEQFF
size: -; D: -; V: TRBV4-1; J: TRBJ1-2; DNA: TGCGCCAGCAGCCAGTCCGACTCGACAGGACTCTATGGCTACACCTTC; CDR3: CASSQSDSTGLYGYTF
size: -; D: -; V: TRBV4-3; J: TRBJ2-1; DNA: TGCGCCAGCAGCCAAGACCCTCGACAGGTCAATGAGCAGTTCTTC; CDR3: CASSQDPRQVNEQFF
size: -; D: TRBD1; V: TRBV6-5; J: TRBJ1-2; DNA: TGTGCCAGCAGTTACGGGGGACAGTTCTATGGCTACACCTTC; CDR3: CASSYGGQFYGYTF
size: -; D: -; V: TRBV6-5; J: TRBJ1-2; DNA: TGTGCCAGCCATCCGGGACAAGCAGGGGGCTACACCTTC; CDR3: CASHPGQAGGYTF
size: -; D: TRBD2; V: TRBV10-3; J: TRBJ2-3; DNA: TGTGCCATCAGTGGGGGGCTAGCGGGGGGGAAAAGCACAGATACGCAGTATTTT; CDR3: CAISGGLAGGKSTDTQYF
size: -; D: TRBD2; V: TRBV27; J: TRBJ2-2; DNA: TGTGCCAGCTCGGGACTAGGTAACACCGGGGAGCTGTTTTTT; CDR3: CASSGLGNTGELFF
size: -; D: -; V: TRBV5-6; J: TRBJ1-5; DNA: TGTGCCAGCAGCTCGCATGATATCGGGGAGTATCAGCCCCAGCATTTT; CDR3: CASSSHDIGEYQPQHF
size: -; D: -; V: TRBV29-1; J: TRBJ1-3; DNA: TGCAGCGTTGAAGATCCTAGCACTGGAAACACCATATATTTT; CDR3: CSVEDPSTGNTIYF
size: -; D: TRBD1; V: TRBV5-4; J: TRBJ2-1; DNA: TGTGCCAGCAGCCGAGGACAGGGGGCGTACAATGAGCAGTTCTTC; CDR3: CASSRGQGAYNEQFF
size: few; D: TRBD1; V: TRBV18; J: TRBJ1-1; DNA: TGTGCCAGCTCAGATCGGACAGGGAACACTGAAGCTTTCTTT; CDR3: CASSDRTGNTEAFF
size: -; D: -; V: TRBV28; J: TRBJ1-5; DNA: TGTGCCAGCAGTGGGACTATTGAGGAGCAGCCCCAGCATTTT; CDR3: CASSGTIEEQPQHF
size: few; D: -; V: TRBV6-4; J: TRBJ1-1; DNA: TGTGCCAGCAGTATTGACATGAACACTGAAGCTTTCTTT; CDR3: CASSIDMNTEAFF
size: -; D: TRBD2; V: TRBV23-1; J: TRBJ2-7; DNA: TGCGCCAGCAGTCAACCGACCGGGAGGAGAGTCTACGAGCAGTACTTC; CDR3: CASSQPTGRRVYEQYF
size: -; D: TRBD2; V: TRBV30; J: TRBJ2-2; DNA: TGTGCCTGGAGTGCTGGGACTAGCGGGAGGTCGACCGGGGAGCTGTTTTTT; CDR3: CAWSAGTSGRSTGELFF
size: -; D: -; V: TRBV5-6; J: TRBJ2-7; DNA: TGTGCCAGCAGCTTGGGCGGCGAGCAGTACTTC; CDR3: CASSLGGEQYF
size: -; D: TRBD1; V: TRBV5-4; J: TRBJ2-5; DNA: TGTGCCAGCAGCCCCGGACAGGGGGCGAGGGAGACCCAGTACTTC; CDR3: CASSPGQGARETQYF
size: -; D: -; V: TRBV19; J: TRBJ2-7; DNA: TGTGCCAGTAGTACCGGGGGACTCACCTACGAGCAGTACTTC; CDR3: CASSTGGLTYEQYF
size: -; D: -; V: TRBV6-1; J: TRBJ2-4; DNA: TGTGCCAGCAGATATGAAGCGGGTCCCCGGAACATTCAGTACTTC; CDR3: CASRYEAGPRNIQYF
size: -; D: TRBD1; V: TRBV18; J: TRBJ1-1; DNA: TGTGCCAGCTCACCCCAGCAACAGGGGGGCACTGAAGCTTTCTTT; CDR3: CASSPQQQGGTEAFF
size: -; D: -; V: TRBV2; J: TRBJ2-1; DNA: TGTGCCAGCACCGCAGACGGTCGGGGTGAGCAGTTCTTC; CDR3: CASTADGRGEQFF
size: -; D: TRBD1; V: TRBV5-4; J: TRBJ1-1; DNA: TGTGCCAGCAGCCCCCCGCCGGGACAGGGGGCGGTCGCCACTGAAGCTTTCTTT; CDR3: CASSPPPGQGAVATEAFF